Listed below are T cell receptor beta chains from one sample, sequenced in a study of graft-versus-host responses after intestinal transplantation. The antigens for these receptors are not known. This table comes from immunoSEQ multiplex PCR, and its TCRdb copy is limited to in-frame clones, with some not included. The table shows 130,000 or so clones, with more than 80% occurring only once. The sequenced sample was unstimulated CD4+ T cells sorted from spleen or lymph node cells, obtained before intestinal transplant. Receptor source: a human donor who received an intestinal transplant. CDR3s include the opening cysteine and the closing phenylalanine or tryptophan. D genes are given only for firm matches. Clone size is given for some rows only: seen once, a few or many times, or a class if the clone is expanded.

v_gene	len	j_gene	abundance	d_gene	CDR3nt	CDR3aa
TRBV5-6	14	TRBJ1-6	.	.	TGTGCCAGCAGCTCAGGGTATCGTAATTCACCCCTCCACTTT	CASSSGYRNSPLHF
TRBV19	14	TRBJ1-6	.	TRBD1	TGTGCCAGTAGTACCGGGACAGAGGGCTTCCCCCTCCACTTT	CASSTGTEGFPLHF
TRBV5-5	15	TRBJ1-2	.	TRBD1	TGTGCCAGCAGCGCCGGACAGGGGGCGAAGAATGGCTACACCTTC	CASSAGQGAKNGYTF
TRBV9	13	TRBJ1-5	.	.	TGTGCCAGCAGCGTACACGAGGGGCAGCCCCAGCATTTT	CASSVHEGQPQHF
TRBV19	15	TRBJ2-7	few	TRBD1	TGTGCCAGTAGAACCCCCGGGACAGGGCCTAACGAGCAGTACTTC	CASRTPGTGPNEQYF
TRBV7-2	14	TRBJ1-4	.	.	TGTGCCAGCAGCCAGGGGTCACGTAATGAAAAACTGTTTTTT	CASSQGSRNEKLFF
TRBV6-1	11	TRBJ1-2	.	.	TGTGCCAGCAGGAACGGCCAGGGCTACACCTTC	CASRNGQGYTF
TRBV9	16	TRBJ2-2	once	.	TGTGCCAGCAGCCCTCTGACAGTCACGAACACCGGGGAGCTGTTTTTT	CASSPLTVTNTGELFF
TRBV10-2	15	TRBJ2-3	once	TRBD2	TGCGCCAGCAGTAGGACTAGCGGGTTTGGGGATACGCAGTATTTT	CASSRTSGFGDTQYF
TRBV6-6	15	TRBJ2-3	.	TRBD2	TGTGCCAGCAGGCGACTAGCGGGGGGAACAGATACGCAGTATTTT	CASRRLAGGTDTQYF
TRBV10-3	12	TRBJ1-6	.	.	TGTGCCATCAGTGAGTCCGGTTCACCCCTCCACTTT	CAISESGSPLHF
TRBV5-6	16	TRBJ1-6	.	.	TGTGCCAGCAGCTTCGCGGGAGGATCCTATAATTCACCCCTCCACTTT	CASSFAGGSYNSPLHF
TRBV4-2	14	TRBJ1-2	.	TRBD1	TGTGCCAGCAGCCAAGATGGGGACAGGGATGGCTACACCTTC	CASSQDGDRDGYTF
TRBV5-1	14	TRBJ1-2	.	.	TGCGCCAGCAGCCCCTTACAGGACCGCTATGGCTACACCTTC	CASSPLQDRYGYTF